These T cell receptor beta chains were read from a single sample in a study of blood T cell repertoires in COVID-19. TCRdb keeps only in-frame clones here, not all; method: immunoSEQ multiplex PCR. Among some 140,000 clones listed, 70% to 90% were seen once. The sequenced material came from peripheral blood. The origin of the receptors is a woman in her 50s who had recovered from COVID-19. Each CDR3 is given with its conserved first and last residue. D genes are given only for firm matches. Clone size appears in some rows only: once, few, many, or a class for an expanded clone.

>10|TRBJ1-2|TRBV30|.|.
CAWSRHRYTF
TGTGCCTGGAGTCGACACCGCTACACCTTC
>18|TRBJ1-2|TRBV15|TRBD1|.
CATSRDRGTGGRVGGYTF
TGTGCCACCAGCAGAGATAGGGGTACAGGGGGACGGGTAGGAGGCTACACCTTC
>18|TRBJ1-4|TRBV18|.|.
CASSLTSTGGRTNEKLFF
TGTGCCAGCTCACTAACCTCGACAGGTGGACGAACTAATGAAAAACTGTTTTTT
>14|TRBJ2-7|TRBV27|TRBD1|once
CASRRGLGSYEQYF
TGTGCCAGCAGAAGGGGGCTCGGGTCCTACGAGCAGTACTTC
>21|TRBJ1-5|TRBV28|.|.
CASRPNILQARFRYGNQPQHF
TGTGCCAGCAGACCCAACATCCTACAGGCCCGGTTTCGATACGGCAATCAGCCCCAGCATTTT
>14|TRBJ2-3|TRBV18|.|once
CASSRRGATDTQYF
TGTGCCAGCTCAAGGCGGGGTGCAACAGATACGCAGTATTTT
>15|TRBJ2-7|TRBV2|.|.
CASNPNRDNAYEQYF
TGTGCCAGCAATCCCAACCGGGACAACGCCTACGAGCAGTACTTC
>14|TRBJ2-2|TRBV24-1|.|.
CATTEDGSTGELFF
TGTGCCACCACCGAGGACGGGAGCACCGGGGAGCTGTTTTTT
>16|TRBJ1-4|TRBV7-9|.|.
CASSLVPRGGGEKLFF
TGTGCCAGCAGCTTAGTACCCCGGGGAGGCGGTGAAAAACTGTTTTTT
>15|TRBJ2-7|TRBV6-5|.|once
CASSGLRDSNYEQYF
TGTGCCAGCTCGGGGTTAAGGGACTCCAATTACGAGCAGTACTTC
>14|TRBJ1-2|TRBV5-1|TRBD1|.
CASSYDTGGQGYTF
TGCGCCAGCAGCTACGATACAGGGGGCCAAGGCTACACCTTC
>15|TRBJ2-3|TRBV6-1|.|.
CASSDRGGGTDTQYF
TGTGCCAGCAGCGACCGAGGGGGTGGCACAGATACGCAGTATTTT
>15|TRBJ2-4|TRBV5-4|.|.
CASSHASDGKNIQYF
TGTGCCAGCAGCCATGCTAGCGACGGCAAAAACATTCAGTACTTC
>16|TRBJ2-7|TRBV6-4|.|.
CASSDPPGGLGVEQYF
TGTGCCAGCAGTGACCCCCCCGGGGGTTTAGGTGTCGAGCAGTACTTC
>14|TRBJ1-1|TRBV15|.|.
CATRLRADRTEAFF
TGTGCCACCAGGCTCAGGGCCGATCGCACTGAAGCTTTCTTT
>14|TRBJ2-7|TRBV27|TRBD2|few
CASSFLAGAYEQYF
TGTGCCAGCAGTTTTCTAGCGGGAGCCTACGAGCAGTACTTC
>14|TRBJ1-1|TRBV7-9|TRBD1|once
CASSSLDRGPAAFF
TGTGCCAGCAGCTCGCTGGACAGGGGCCCCGCTGCTTTCTTT
>16|TRBJ1-6|TRBV6-1|TRBD1|.
CASSDTQGSFNSPLHF
TGTGCCAGCAGTGATACACAGGGGTCATTTAATTCACCCCTCCACTTT
>13|TRBJ1-5|TRBV19|TRBD1|.
CASSDRGNQPQHF
TGTGCCAGTAGCGACAGGGGCAACCAGCCCCAGCATTTT
>12|TRBJ2-4|TRBV20-1|TRBD1|.
CSASDRADIQYF
TGCAGTGCTAGTGACAGGGCAGACATTCAGTACTTC
>15|TRBJ2-3|TRBV21-1|.|.
CANPRGEGRTDTQYF
TGTGCCAATCCCAGAGGGGAGGGCCGAACAGATACGCAGTATTTT
>13|TRBJ1-5|TRBV28|.|.
CASSPPISQPQHF
TGTGCCAGCAGCCCCCCGATCAGTCAGCCCCAGCATTTT
>16|TRBJ1-2|TRBV19|TRBD1|once
CASTIREYRGNYGYTF
TGTGCCAGTACCATTAGGGAATACAGGGGCAACTATGGCTACACCTTC
>15|TRBJ1-3|TRBV6-5|.|.
CASSYLPSPGNTIYF
TGTGCCAGCAGTTATCTCCCTTCCCCTGGAAACACCATATATTTT
>12|TRBJ1-1|TRBV2|TRBD1|many
CASTKDRGEAFF
TGTGCCAGCACCAAGGACAGGGGAGAAGCTTTCTTT
>12|TRBJ1-4|TRBV5-7|TRBD1|.
CASSRRDRKLFF
TGTGCCAGCAGCCGTCGGGACAGAAAACTGTTTTTT
>15|TRBJ2-3|TRBV6-2/TRBV6-3|.|.
CASSSLSIRTDTQYF
TGTGCCAGCAGTTCCCTATCTATCCGGACAGATACGCAGTATTTT
>14|TRBJ1-1|TRBV4-1|TRBD1|.
CASSQGQGTTEAFF
TGCGCCAGCAGCCAGGGACAGGGGACCACTGAAGCTTTCTTT
>13|TRBJ1-6|TRBV6-5|.|many
CASGGWQNSPLHF
TGTGCCAGCGGGGGCTGGCAGAATTCACCCCTCCACTTT
>11|TRBJ2-7|TRBV20-1|.|.
CSARARYEQYF
TGCAGTGCTAGAGCGAGGTACGAGCAGTACTTC
>16|TRBJ2-5|TRBV7-2|TRBD2|.
CASSLLSGRREETQYF
TGTGCCAGCAGCTTACTTAGCGGGAGGAGGGAGGAGACCCAGTACTTC
>13|TRBJ1-5|TRBV7-8|.|.
CASSLQGGQPQHF
TGTGCCAGCAGCCTCCAGGGAGGACAGCCCCAGCATTTT
>15|TRBJ1-4|TRBV11-2|.|.
CASSLDVGLGEKLFF
TGTGCCAGCAGCTTAGATGTGGGACTAGGAGAAAAACTGTTTTTT